A single sample gave rise to the 15 T cell receptor beta chains below, sequenced in a study of vaccination and CD4 T cells after COVID-19. The Oncomine TCR Beta short-read assay sequenced DNA from cultured CD4+ T cells. MiXCR, applied by TCRdb to the PCR reads, yields one record per CDR3 protein. Of over 12,000 distinct CDR3 sequences in the sample, over 45% were seen once. Documented treatment: roughly 10-day PBMC culture with coronavirus spike peptide pools or control peptides (ViraFEST assay). Their target antigens are unknown. The specimen sequenced was CD4+ T cells from blood, cultured in vitro. The receptors here all came from a human donor who had recovered from COVID-19.

The sample holds a few counts of this clonotype. The V gene is TRBV27, the J gene TRBJ2-5; 14 nucleotides line up with TRBD2. CDR3 length: 16 residues. The trim removed 7 bases at V and 4 bases at J, leaving 8 bases unmatched. Germline values: CDR1 MNHEY, CDR2 SMNVEV (reference sequence). The CDR3 is CASTRLAGGPGETQYF. The CDR3, as DNA: TGTGCCAGCACTCGACTAGCGGGAGGGCCCGGAGAGACCCAGTACTTC.

The chain links TRBV7-9 to TRBJ2-2; no clear D gene. The CDR3 is 16 amino acids. V was shortened by 5 bases and J by 4 bases, with 17 bases between the two germline ends. CDR1 SEHNR and CDR2 FQNEAQ come from the germline V gene (reference sequence). CDR3 amino acids: CASSPLGPLFTGELFF. CDR3 in DNA: TGTGCCAGCAGCCCACTCGGACCTCTATTCACCGGGGAGCTGTTTTTT.

The chain employs TRBV6-1 and TRBJ2-5, with TRBD1 identical over 9 bases. The V gene's germline CDR1 is MNHNS and CDR2 SASEGT. The ends lost 6 bases at V and 4 bases at J; junction bases unmatched: 9. This CDR3 region has 15 residues. The CDR3: CASRLTGGIGETQYF. As DNA, the CDR3 is TGTGCCAGCAGACTGACAGGGGGAATTGGAGAGACCCAGTACTTC.

The chain employs TRBV20-1 and TRBJ2-5; TRBD1 agrees at 10 bases. The CDR3 contains 13 residues. The germline CDR1 and CDR2 sequences are DFQATT and SNEGSKA (reference sequence). The J segment lost 3 bases and the V segment lost 6 bases, leaving 4 bases of the junction unmatched. Written as DNA, the CDR3 is TGCAGTGCAGCTGGGACAGGGGAAGAGACCCAGTACTTC. Amino acids: CSAAGTGEETQYF.

The chain recombines TRBV19 with TRBJ1-1; no firm D call. CDR3 length equals 14 residues. Trimming cost V 3 bases and J 4 bases, with 12 bases left between them. Per the germline V gene, CDR1 is LNHDA and CDR2 is SQIVND (reference sequence). The DNA of the CDR3 is TGTGCCAGTAGTATCGGGCTGGGGATCACTGAAGCTTTCTTT. The encoded protein is CASSIGLGITEAFF. Using reference TRBV19 and TRBJ1-1 for the parts outside the CDR3, the full variable domain is DGGITQSPKYLFRKEGQNVTLSCEQNLNHDAMYWYRQDPGQGLRLIYYSQIVNDFQKGDIAEGYSVSREKKESFPLTVTSAQKNPTAFYLCASSIGLGITEAFFGQGTRLTVV.

The CDR3 is CASSLQGSGNNSPLHF. CDR3 sequence (DNA): TGTGCCAGCAGCTTACAGGGGTCGGGGAATAATTCACCCCTCCACTTT. The chain recombines TRBV7-2 with TRBJ1-6, with D maybe TRBD1 (6 bases). Germline-derived CDR1 and CDR2 are SGHTA and FQGNSA. V lost 2 bases to trimming and J lost 5 bases, with 13 bases between them. The length of the CDR3 is 16 residues.

This clonotype was detected a few times. V gene TRBV6-1 combines with J gene TRBJ1-1, with 7 nucleotides matching TRBD1. V trimming: 7 bases; J trimming: 2 bases; junction bases outside the gene matches: 7. Germline assignment: CDR1 MNHNS and CDR2 SASEGT. The CDR3 spans 14 residues. The CDR3, as DNA: TGTGCCAGCATTCCCCGGGACAGAAACACTGAAGCTTTCTTT. Its protein product is CASIPRDRNTEAFF.

A few counts support this clonotype. The chain carries TRBV20-1 and TRBJ1-1; D is perhaps TRBD1 (6 bases). The CDR3 runs 12 residues. The germline CDR1 and CDR2 sequences are DFQATT and SNEGSKA (reference sequence). V gave up 2 bases and J gave up 4 bases, with 8 bases separating them. The CDR3 sequence: CSARKGVTEAFF. CDR3 nucleotide sequence: TGCAGTGCTAGAAAGGGGGTCACTGAAGCTTTCTTT.

The rearrangement links TRBV21-1 to TRBJ2-1; TRBD2, the table's D call, lacks a check against the DNA. TRBV21-1 is given as a pseudogene. This CDR3 has 16 amino acids. For the CDR3, the DNA is TGTGCCAGCAGCAAAGTTGAGCGGGGCTCCTACAATGAGCAGTTCTTC. Its protein is CASSKVERGSYNEQFF.

The chain recombines TRBV28 with TRBJ1-6; no clear D. Between the trimmed V and J ends, which lost 6 bases and 0 bases, there was a span of 12 bases. The CDR3 is 16 residues long. Germline values: CDR1 MDHEN, CDR2 SYDVKM. CDR3 amino acids: CASSPQRGSYNSPLHF. CDR3 nucleotide sequence: TGTGCCAGCAGCCCCCAGCGGGGCTCCTATAATTCACCCCTCCACTTT.

V usage is TRBV7-3 and J usage is TRBJ2-1; 10 bases line up with TRBD2. The CDR3 spans 16 residues. J was trimmed by 0 bases and V by 4 bases; bases with no gene match: 3. In germline, CDR1 is SGHTA, CDR2 FQGTGA. The CDR3 sequence is CASSSASGGSYNEQFF. For the CDR3, the DNA is TGTGCCAGCAGCTCAGCTAGCGGGGGCTCCTACAATGAGCAGTTCTTC.

This clonotype appeared a few times. J is TRBJ2-7 and V is TRBV20-1, with D perhaps matching TRBD2 (6 bases). The germline V and J ends were trimmed by 3 bases and 4 bases, with 16 bases remaining between them. This CDR3 spans 14 amino acids. CDR1 and CDR2 from the germline V gene are DFQATT and SNEGSKA (reference sequence). In DNA form, the CDR3 reads TGCAGTGCTAGGACCCCAGGCGGGATGTACGAGCAGTACTTC. This translates into CSARTPGGMYEQYF.

This chain joins TRBV27 and TRBJ2-4, with D perhaps TRBD2 (7 bases). The germline V gene encodes CDR1 MNHEY and CDR2 SMNVEV (reference sequence). V dropped 6 bases and J dropped 3 bases, with 12 bases sitting between them. The CDR3 is made up of 14 amino acids. This CDR3 reads CASRGGGGKNIQYF. Written as DNA, the CDR3 is TGTGCCAGCAGAGGGGGGGGGGGCAAAAACATTCAGTACTTC.

The CDR3 DNA reads TGTGCCAGCAGCCCCCGCAGACAGGGCAGCCAGCCCCAGCATTTT. Protein product: CASSPRRQGSQPQHF. The V and J genes are TRBV7-8 and TRBJ1-5; 7 bases agree with TRBD1. The CDR3 has 15 residues. Germline loops: CDR1 SGHVS, CDR2 FQNEAQ. After removal of 5 bases from V and 7 bases from J, the junction contained 11 bases not matched to a gene.

This chain uses TRBV7-9 with TRBJ1-1; no definite D call. The CDR3 consists of 14 residues. From germline, CDR1 is SEHNR and CDR2 FQNEAQ (reference sequence). V shed 5 bases and J shed 1 base, with 11 bases lying between them. The CDR3 is CASSRAFGNTEAFF. The CDR3 DNA reads as TGTGCCAGCAGCCGAGCGTTTGGGAACACTGAAGCTTTCTTT.